The rows below give T cell receptor beta chains drawn from one sample of a study of CXCR3-negative and CXCR3-positive naive CD8 T cells. TCRdb reprocessed the 5' RACE reads and keeps a single row for each CDR3 protein, giving no DNA. The specimen's table records about 60,000 distinct CDR3 sequences. The sequenced material came from naive CXCR3+ CD8+ T cells from blood. The receptors were sampled from a human donor in good health. Some clones in this sample may be carry-over from other donors' samples. CDR3s include the opening cysteine and the closing phenylalanine or tryptophan. The order of the fields is J gene, V gene, clone size, CDR3 protein. The size entry is marked missing in some rows and otherwise reads once, few, many or a size class.

TRBJ2-2	TRBV18	NA	CASSPYGTGELFF
TRBJ2-1	TRBV7-9	NA	CASSATSGSWNEQFF
TRBJ2-2	TRBV28	NA	CASDPGLYTGELFF
TRBJ2-1	TRBV12-3/TRBV12-4	NA	CASRPQKALAAPTDEQFF
TRBJ2-1	TRBV5-5	NA	CASSLRGGTYNEQFF
TRBJ2-7	TRBV7-2	NA	CASSLEGRPGGHEQYF
TRBJ1-2	TRBV20-1	NA	CSARTHEDIGDYTF
TRBJ2-7	TRBV29-1	NA	CSVEGTGGYEQYF
TRBJ2-7	TRBV7-2	medium-sized	CASSLAGPGYEQYF
TRBJ1-1	TRBV6-4	NA	CASSESGGTEAFF
TRBJ2-1	TRBV19	NA	CASSTDEGFAEQFF
TRBJ2-7	TRBV20-1	NA	CSARDPGTYSYEQYF
TRBJ2-1	TRBV29-1	NA	CSVEEGAGAPFF